These T cell receptor beta chains were read from a single sample in a study of blood T cell repertoires in COVID-19. Repertoires were generated with immunoSEQ multiplex PCR, while TCRdb's copy carries only in-frame clones and drops some. The sample has over 75,000 clones; around 85% are singletons. Material for sequencing was peripheral blood. The receptors were sampled from a man in his sixties or seventies with acute or convalescent COVID-19. CDR3s include the opening cysteine and the closing phenylalanine or tryptophan. A D gene is named only where the DNA matches it firmly.

TRBV3-1/TRBV3-2,-,TRBJ1-2,CASSHKNRAAYGYTF
TRBV28,TRBD1,TRBJ1-2,CASTTGQGPNYGYTF
TRBV9,TRBD2,TRBJ2-1,CASSVGTSGGRDEQFF
TRBV19,TRBD1,TRBJ1-5,CASKGQGLSNQPQHF
TRBV5-1,TRBD1,TRBJ1-6,CASSWTGEPFNSPLHF
TRBV5-1,-,TRBJ1-2,CASSLYSVGYTF
TRBV6-1,TRBD2,TRBJ2-7,CASSEGILAGAYEQYF
TRBV5-4,-,TRBJ2-5,CASSITGGGSGTQYF
TRBV7-8,-,TRBJ1-2,CASSLEAGISYGYTF
TRBV7-8,-,TRBJ2-1,CASSRGVNNEQFF
TRBV10-3,-,TRBJ1-6,CATGGGAENSPLHF
TRBV4-1,TRBD1,TRBJ2-7,CASRTGQGPSYEQYF
TRBV12-3/TRBV12-4,-,TRBJ2-3,CASSSGDTQYF
TRBV7-9,TRBD1,TRBJ1-2,CASSLGQDYGYTF
TRBV4-1,-,TRBJ2-1,CASSQEGLYNEQFF
TRBV14,TRBD2,TRBJ2-3,CASSQKPVAGAYGTDTQYF
TRBV4-2,TRBD1,TRBJ2-2,CASSQDQGQVTGELFF
TRBV28,TRBD1,TRBJ2-3,CASRTGTGGTDTQYF
TRBV5-1,-,TRBJ2-7,CASSLVGVEQYF
TRBV6-5,-,TRBJ1-1,CASSSGHPVNTEAFF
TRBV6-5,-,TRBJ1-2,CASSLTENYGYTF
TRBV7-9,-,TRBJ1-2,CASSLAGDSGYGYTF
TRBV27,-,TRBJ1-1,CASSLPGNTEAFF
TRBV14,TRBD1,TRBJ2-5,CASSHIGGRDQETQYF
TRBV2,-,TRBJ2-6,CASSVRDSGANVLTF
TRBV2,-,TRBJ1-1,CASRGQRGAFF
TRBV19,-,TRBJ1-5,CASSRTNSNQPQHF
TRBV5-1,TRBD2,TRBJ2-3,CASSLAIAGGPSDTQYF
TRBV4-1,-,TRBJ1-2,CASSQIVTGYNYGYTF
TRBV27,TRBD2,TRBJ2-1,CASSFRRGNNNEQFF
TRBV10-3,TRBD2,TRBJ2-1,CAISVETSSNEQFF
TRBV27,-,TRBJ1-1,CASSLARGNTEAFF
TRBV27,-,TRBJ2-1,CASSSQNNEQFF
TRBV10-2,-,TRBJ2-7,CASSVIQGVEQYF
TRBV20-1,-,TRBJ1-2,CSATTAYGYTF
TRBV5-1,TRBD1,TRBJ1-2,CASSPRDQGAGYTF
TRBV4-1,-,TRBJ1-5,CASSPGYGPNQPQHF
TRBV11-1,-,TRBJ2-7,CALSTGLTHEQYF
TRBV6-1,-,TRBJ1-4,CASGPGSRNEKLFF
TRBV27,TRBD2,TRBJ2-5,CASSFNGREETQYF
TRBV7-2,TRBD1,TRBJ1-2,CASSTGQGAAYGYTF
TRBV5-1,-,TRBJ2-5,CASSSLGGQMETQYF
TRBV1,-,TRBJ1-4,CTSTPTRNEKLFF